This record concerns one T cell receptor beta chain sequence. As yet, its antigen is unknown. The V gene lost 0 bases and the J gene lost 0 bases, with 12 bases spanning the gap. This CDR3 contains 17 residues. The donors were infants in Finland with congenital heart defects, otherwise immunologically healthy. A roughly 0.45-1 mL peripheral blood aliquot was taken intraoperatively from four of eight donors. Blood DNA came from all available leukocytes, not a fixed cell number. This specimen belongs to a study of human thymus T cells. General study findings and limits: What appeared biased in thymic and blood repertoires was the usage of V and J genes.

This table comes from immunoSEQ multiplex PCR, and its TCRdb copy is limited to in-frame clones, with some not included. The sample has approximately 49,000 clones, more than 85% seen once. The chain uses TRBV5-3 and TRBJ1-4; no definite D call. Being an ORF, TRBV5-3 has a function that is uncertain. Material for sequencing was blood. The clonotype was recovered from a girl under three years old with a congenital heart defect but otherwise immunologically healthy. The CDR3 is CARSLGSGRATNEKLFF. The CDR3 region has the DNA TGTGCCAGAAGCTTGGGGTCCGGGCGTGCAACTAATGAAAAACTGTTTTTT.